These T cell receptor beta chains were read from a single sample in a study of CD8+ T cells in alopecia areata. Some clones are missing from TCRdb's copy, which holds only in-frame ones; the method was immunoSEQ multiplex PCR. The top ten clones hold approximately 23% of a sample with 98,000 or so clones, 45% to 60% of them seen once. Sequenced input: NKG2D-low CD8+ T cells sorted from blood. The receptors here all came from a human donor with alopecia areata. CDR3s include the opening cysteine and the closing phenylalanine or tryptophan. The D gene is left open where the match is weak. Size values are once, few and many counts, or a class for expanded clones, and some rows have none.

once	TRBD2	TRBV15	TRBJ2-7	CATSSRGGYEQYF	TGTGCCACCAGCAGTCGCGGGGGCTACGAGCAGTACTTC
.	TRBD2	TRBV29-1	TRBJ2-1	CSVEDQTLAGGYNEQFF	TGCAGCGTTGAAGATCAGACACTAGCGGGAGGCTACAATGAGCAGTTCTTC
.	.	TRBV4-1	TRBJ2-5	CASSQEFGQILETQYF	TGCGCCAGCAGCCAAGAGTTCGGACAGATTTTGGAGACCCAGTACTTC
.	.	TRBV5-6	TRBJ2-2	CASSMGNTGELFF	TGTGCCAGCAGTATGGGAAACACCGGGGAGCTGTTTTTT
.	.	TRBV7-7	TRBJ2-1	CASSLGASSYNEQFF	TGTGCTAGCAGCTTAGGAGCCAGCTCCTACAATGAGCAGTTCTTC
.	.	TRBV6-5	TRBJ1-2	CASSYSGVGYGYTF	TGTGCCAGCAGTTACTCGGGGGTCGGCTATGGCTACACCTTC
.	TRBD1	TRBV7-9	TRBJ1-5	CASSEPTGYSLNQPQHF	TGTGCCAGCAGCGAACCGACAGGGTACTCCCTAAATCAGCCCCAGCATTTT
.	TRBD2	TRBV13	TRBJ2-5	CASSLFRTSGYQETQYF	TGTGCCAGCAGCTTATTCCGGACTAGCGGGTACCAAGAGACCCAGTACTTC
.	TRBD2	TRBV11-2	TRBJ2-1	CASSSKTSGGDNEQFF	TGTGCCAGCAGCTCGAAGACTAGCGGGGGGGACAATGAGCAGTTCTTC
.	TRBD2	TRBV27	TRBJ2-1	CASSISGSSYNEQFF	TGTGCCAGCAGCATTAGCGGGAGCTCCTACAATGAGCAGTTCTTC
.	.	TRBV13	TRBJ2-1	CASSLGTYNEQFF	TGTGCCAGCAGCTTAGGGACTTACAATGAGCAGTTCTTC
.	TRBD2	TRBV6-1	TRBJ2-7	CASSEGGTSGDEQYF	TGTGCCAGCAGTGAGGGCGGGACTAGCGGGGACGAGCAGTACTTC
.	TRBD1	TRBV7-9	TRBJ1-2	CASSPGTGSLLYGYTF	TGTGCCAGCAGCCCTGGGACAGGCAGTCTACTCTATGGCTACACCTTC
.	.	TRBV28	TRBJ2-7	CASSPLGFEQYF	TGTGCCAGCAGTCCTCTGGGGTTCGAGCAGTACTTC
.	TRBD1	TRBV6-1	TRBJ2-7	CASGQVRSYEQYF	TGTGCCAGCGGACAGGTTCGCTCCTACGAGCAGTACTTC
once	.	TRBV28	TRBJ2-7	CASSLGTEFYEQYF	TGTGCCAGCAGTCTCGGGACGGAATTCTACGAGCAGTACTTC
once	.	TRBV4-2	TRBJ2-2	CASSQEDGSTGELFF	TGTGCCAGCAGCCAAGAAGACGGGAGCACCGGGGAGCTGTTTTTT
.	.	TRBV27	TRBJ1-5	CASSGTARSQPQHF	TGTGCCAGCAGCGGGACGGCCCGGTCCCAGCCCCAGCATTTT
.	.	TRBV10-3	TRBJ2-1	CATATGYEQFF	TGTGCCACCGCGACGGGATATGAGCAGTTCTTC
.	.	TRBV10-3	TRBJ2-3	CAISESQSDTQYF	TGTGCCATCAGTGAATCTCAGTCAGATACGCAGTATTTT
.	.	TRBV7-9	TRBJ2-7	CASTAGYEQYF	TGTGCCAGCACCGCGGGGTACGAGCAGTACTTC
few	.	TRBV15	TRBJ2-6	CATSESSASGANVLTF	TGTGCCACCAGCGAGAGTTCGGCGTCAGGGGCCAACGTCCTGACTTTC
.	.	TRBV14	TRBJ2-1	CASSLGKEEFF	TGTGCCAGCAGCCTAGGGAAGGAAGAGTTCTTC
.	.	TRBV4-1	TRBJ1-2	CASSQIQGPDYGYTF	TGCGCCAGCAGCCAGATACAGGGTCCTGACTATGGCTACACCTTC
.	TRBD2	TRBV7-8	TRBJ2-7	CASSVGLAAFSYEQYF	TGTGCCAGCTCCGTCGGACTAGCGGCCTTCTCCTACGAGCAGTACTTC
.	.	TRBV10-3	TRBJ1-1	CAISYIRDGNTEAFF	TGTGCCATCAGCTATATCCGGGACGGGAACACTGAAGCTTTCTTT
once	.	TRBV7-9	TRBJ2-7	CASESASSYEQYF	TGTGCCAGCGAGAGTGCGAGCTCCTACGAGCAGTACTTC
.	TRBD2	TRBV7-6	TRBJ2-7	CASSLGREREGPNEQYF	TGTGCCAGCAGCTTAGGAAGAGAACGGGAGGGCCCGAACGAGCAGTACTTC
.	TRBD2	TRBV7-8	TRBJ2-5	CASSLRPAGTQETQYF	TGTGCCAGCAGCTTACGCCCAGCGGGGACCCAAGAGACCCAGTACTTC
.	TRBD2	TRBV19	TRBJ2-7	CASSIRSGKTYEQYF	TGTGCCAGTAGTATTAGGAGCGGGAAAACCTACGAGCAGTACTTC
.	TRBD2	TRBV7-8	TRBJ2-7	CASSLSSGRGEQYF	TGTGCCAGCAGCTTATCTAGCGGGAGAGGAGAGCAGTACTTC
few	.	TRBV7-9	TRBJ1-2	CASSQDGGGAYGYTF	TGTGCCAGCAGTCAAGACGGTGGCGGAGCCTATGGCTACACCTTC
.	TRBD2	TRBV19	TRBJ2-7	CASKSASGSYEQYF	TGTGCCAGTAAATCGGCTAGCGGGAGCTACGAGCAGTACTTC
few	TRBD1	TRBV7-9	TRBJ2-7	CASSSPGQGYEQYF	TGTGCCAGCAGCTCTCCGGGACAGGGATACGAGCAGTACTTC
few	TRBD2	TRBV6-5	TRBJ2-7	CASSLGLAPYEQYF	TGTGCCAGCAGTTTGGGACTAGCGCCCTACGAGCAGTACTTC
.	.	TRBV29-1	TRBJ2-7	CSVDFGETYEQYF	TGCAGCGTTGATTTCGGGGAGACCTACGAGCAGTACTTC
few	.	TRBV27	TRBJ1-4	CASSLIGSSEKLFF	TGTGCCAGCAGTTTAATTGGTTCCTCTGAAAAACTGTTTTTT
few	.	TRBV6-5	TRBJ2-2	CASSYSNLDGVGELFF	TGTGCCAGCAGTTACTCGAATCTAGATGGGGTCGGGGAGCTGTTTTTT
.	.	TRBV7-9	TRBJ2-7	CANFGLAGDYEQYF	TGTGCCAATTTCGGTTTGGCAGGGGACTACGAGCAGTACTTC
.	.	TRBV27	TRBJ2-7	CASRRGVTYEQYF	TGTGCCAGCCGACGGGGTGTTACCTACGAGCAGTACTTC
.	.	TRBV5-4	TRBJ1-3	CASSSGPVSGNTIYF	TGTGCCAGCAGCTCGGGTCCTGTTTCTGGAAACACCATATATTTT
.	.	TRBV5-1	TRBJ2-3	CASSLRGGGPSSTDTQYF	TGCGCCAGCAGCTTGAGGGGTGGGGGACCCTCGAGCACAGATACGCAGTATTTT